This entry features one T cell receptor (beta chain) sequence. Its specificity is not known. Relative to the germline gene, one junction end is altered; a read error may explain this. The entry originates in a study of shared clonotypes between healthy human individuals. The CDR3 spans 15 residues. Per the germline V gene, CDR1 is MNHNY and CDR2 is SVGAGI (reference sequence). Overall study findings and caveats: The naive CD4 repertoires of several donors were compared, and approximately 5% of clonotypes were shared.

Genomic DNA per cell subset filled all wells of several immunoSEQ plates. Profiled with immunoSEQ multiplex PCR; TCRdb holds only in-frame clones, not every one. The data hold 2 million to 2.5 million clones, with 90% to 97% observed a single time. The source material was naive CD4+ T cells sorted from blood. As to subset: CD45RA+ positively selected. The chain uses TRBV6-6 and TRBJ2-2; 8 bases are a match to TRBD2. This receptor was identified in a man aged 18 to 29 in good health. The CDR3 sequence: CACSAGGPNTGELFF. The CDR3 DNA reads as TGTGCCTGCAGTGCGGGGGGCCCAAACACCGGGGAGCTGTTTTTT.